The T cell receptor beta chain described here comes from a study of T cells in Graves' hyperthyroidism and ophthalmopathy. CDR3 length equals 15 residues. Germline CDR1 and CDR2: SNHLY and FYNNEI. V lost 6 bases and J lost 1; bases outside the gene matches: 6. Amplified regions were TCR beta CDR3 sequences from RNA transcripts. Initially, a first-round RT-PCR of the TCR CDR3 employed the HTBI primer set. TCRdb fed the multiplex PCR reads into MiXCR, producing one record per CDR3 protein. This table holds 600,000 or so distinct CDR3 sequences, 15% to 20% found once. This clonotype was picked up many times.

Sequencing was done on a sample of blood. The V call is TRBV2, the J call TRBJ2-5; 9 bases map to TRBD1. The TCR sequence derives from a woman under 40 with Graves' hyperthyroidism. The CDR3: CASRDDRGGQETQYF. CDR3 nucleotide sequence: TGTGCCAGCAGGGACGACAGGGGGGGCCAAGAGACCCAGTACTTC.